The 26 T cell receptor beta chains reported below all come from one sample, sequenced in a study of Ad26.COV2.S vaccination and SARS-CoV-2 variants. The data were produced by immunoSEQ multiplex PCR, yet TCRdb's version contains in-frame clones alone and is incomplete. Of 350,000 to 450,000 clones in the sample, roughly 84% are singletons; the top ten hold around 3.6%. Treatment of the sample: some 20 received Ad26.COV2.S at low or high dose, single or two shots; a few received placebo; per-sample allocation not given. Day 63 after the first injection of vaccine or placebo was the sampling time. The sample was peripheral blood, taken in a trial of Ad26.COV2.S vaccine versus placebo. Receptor source: a person aged 18-65 years who received the Ad26.COV2.S COVID-19 vaccine or a placebo.

The chain links TRBV5-1 to TRBJ1-3; D is perhaps TRBD1 (6 bases). This CDR3 spans 15 amino acids. V lost 0 bases, J lost 2 bases, and 9 bases lay in between. The V gene's germline CDR1 is SGHRS and CDR2 YFSETQ. CDR3 sequence (DNA): TGCGCCAGCAGCTTGGATGGGGGGCCTGGAAACACCATATATTTT. Its protein is CASSLDGGPGNTIYF.

This chain links TRBV6-5 with TRBJ2-7; 7 bases are shared with TRBD1. The CDR3 spans 12 residues. CDR1 is MNHEY, CDR2 SVGAGI, per germline. With V trimmed by 6 bases and J by 6 bases, 5 bases remained unmatched. In DNA, the CDR3 is TGTGCCAGCAGCCGACCAGGGGGCGAGCAGTACTTC. This gives the protein CASSRPGGEQYF.

The rearrangement joins TRBV6-5 to TRBJ1-3, with 7 positions matching TRBD1. CDR3 length: 14 residues. V lost 4 bases and J lost 4; bases outside the gene matches: 4. The V gene's germline CDR1 is MNHEY and CDR2 SVGAGI. In nucleotides, the CDR3 is TGTGCCAGCAGTTCCCGACAGGGCGGAAACACCATATATTTT. Protein product: CASSSRQGGNTIYF.

The chain employs TRBV6-5 and TRBJ2-5, with D unresolved. V was shortened by 5 bases and J by 5 bases, with 15 bases between the two germline ends. The CDR3 contains 14 residues. Germline V CDR1 and CDR2: MNHEY, SVGAGI. The CDR3 DNA sequence: TGTGCCAGCAGTCCCCCAGGCCATCGGGAGACCCAGTACTTC. Its protein product is CASSPPGHRETQYF.

The rearrangement joins TRBV15 to TRBJ1-2; D is unresolved. This CDR3 has 15 residues. CDR1 LNHNV and CDR2 YYDKDF come from the germline V gene (reference sequence). Trimming removed 2 bases from V and 0 bases from J, with 10 bases in between. The CDR3 bases are TGTGCCACCAGCAGACAGAGGGCCCCTAACTATGGCTACACCTTC. Translation gives CATSRQRAPNYGYTF.

The chain links TRBV6-5 to TRBJ1-6, with TRBD1 matching 7 bases. With V trimmed by 2 bases and J by 8 bases, 3 bases remained unmatched. The CDR3 has 14 amino acids. The V gene's germline CDR1 is MNHEY and CDR2 SVGAGI. CDR3 loop: CASSYGTEHSPLHF. CDR3 bases: TGTGCCAGCAGTTACGGGACAGAGCATTCACCCCTCCACTTT.

The J gene is TRBJ1-1, the V gene TRBV27; 7 bases map to TRBD1. Looked up from germline, CDR1 is MNHEY and CDR2 is SMNVEV (reference sequence). The CDR3 runs 14 residues. J lost 1 base, V lost 5 bases, and 4 bases had no gene match. The CDR3 sequence is CASSLTGRNTEAFF. The CDR3 region has the DNA TGTGCCAGCAGTCTGACAGGGAGGAACACTGAAGCTTTCTTT.

The CDR3 nucleotides are TGTGCCAGCACATATAATCAGGGAGGTCAGCCCCAGCATTTT. This encodes CASTYNQGGQPQHF. This chain joins TRBV2 and TRBJ1-5; a possible D gene is TRBD1 (5 bases). Trimming pared 7 bases from V and 6 bases from J, leaving 16 bases between. The CDR3 covers 14 residues. Germline-derived CDR1 and CDR2 are SNHLY and FYNNEI.

The chain employs TRBV7-2 and TRBJ1-1; a weak D match, TRBD1 (6 bases). Trimming left V 5 bases short and J 1 base short, with 8 bases between. The CDR3 sequence is 13 residues long. Per the germline V gene, CDR1 is SGHTA and CDR2 is FQGNSA. DNA of the CDR3: TGTGCCAGCAGCAAACAGGGGAACACTGAAGCTTTCTTT. Encoded protein: CASSKQGNTEAFF. Based on the CDR3 plus reference TRBV7-2 and TRBJ1-1, the full variable domain is GAGVSQSPSNKVTEKGKDVELRCDPISGHTALYWYRQSLGQGLEFLIYFQGNSAPDKSGLPSDRFSAERTGGSVSTLTIQRTQQEDSAVYLCASSKQGNTEAFFGQGTRLTVV.

In regard to this clone: Mismatch with germline at one junction end may stem from a read error. The CDR3 DNA sequence: TGCGCCAGCAGCTTGGAATCTAGCGCCTACCATGAGCAGTTCTTC. Residues: CASSLESSAYHEQFF. The chain links TRBV5-1 to TRBJ2-1, with D tentatively TRBD2 (6 bases). The CDR3 runs 15 residues. CDR1 is SGHRS, CDR2 YFSETQ, per germline. Looking up the rest from reference TRBV5-1 and TRBJ2-1 gives the full variable domain: KAGVTQTPRYLIKTRGQQVTLSCSPISGHRSVSWYQQTPGQGLQFLFEYFSETQRNKGNFPGRFSGRQFSNSRSEMNVSTLELGDSALYLCASSLESSAYHEQFFGPGTRLTVL.

The gene calls are TRBV20-1 and TRBJ2-7, with TRBD1 identical over 8 bases. The V and J ends lost 7 bases and 2 bases, in that order; junction bases with no gene match: 1. Per germline, CDR1 DFQATT and CDR2 SNEGSKA (reference sequence). The CDR3 sequence is 11 residues long. Here the CDR3 reads CSGQGTYEQYF. The CDR3 nucleotides read TGCAGTGGACAGGGGACCTACGAGCAGTACTTC.

This clone occurred once. The chain has TRBV7-2 and TRBJ2-1, with D unclear. The CDR3 extends over 16 amino acids. With 1 base removed from V and 0 bases from J, the gap between germline ends came to 10 bases. Per germline, CDR1 SGHTA and CDR2 FQGNSA. The CDR3 coding sequence is TGTGCCAGCAGCTTAGGTACCCCTAGCTCCTACAATGAGCAGTTCTTC. Translated: CASSLGTPSSYNEQFF.

The genes are TRBV5-4 and TRBJ2-1, with 10 bases fitting TRBD1. The CDR3 is made up of 15 amino acids. Trimming cost V 1 base and J 10 bases; bases outside gene matches: 8. In germline, CDR1 is SGHNT, CDR2 YYREEE (reference sequence). The CDR3 here is CASSLWDRGWYEQFF. DNA for the CDR3: TGTGCCAGCAGCTTGTGGGACAGGGGATGGTACGAGCAGTTCTTC.

Only a few counts were recorded for this clone. This chain joins TRBV19 and TRBJ1-5, with a possible D match to TRBD1 (6 bases). Per the germline V gene, CDR1 is LNHDA and CDR2 is SQIVND (reference sequence). The CDR3 length is 15 residues. The ends were cut back, 5 bases at V and 7 bases at J, with 18 bases in the middle. As DNA, the CDR3 is TGTGCCAGTAGTCCGGAAGGACAGATGACACAGCCCCAGCATTTT. It codes for CASSPEGQMTQPQHF.

The chain links TRBV15 to TRBJ2-2; tentative D call: TRBD1 (5 bases). Per germline, CDR1 LNHNV and CDR2 YYDKDF (reference sequence). The CDR3 runs to 14 residues. The V gene lost 4 bases and the J gene lost 4 bases, with 10 bases spanning the gap. The CDR3 bases are TGTGCCACCAGCACGGACATCGGCACCGGGGAGCTGTTTTTT. Residues: CATSTDIGTGELFF.

The chain recombines TRBV5-4 with TRBJ2-3; D possibly corresponds to TRBD1 (6 bases). The CDR3 is 14 amino acids. V dropped 4 bases and J dropped 4 bases, with 13 bases sitting between them. Germline V CDR1 and CDR2: SGHNT, YYREEE (reference sequence). CDR3 sequence: CASSTAQGPDTQYF. The CDR3 DNA sequence: TGTGCCAGCAGCACGGCACAGGGACCAGATACGCAGTATTTT.

The chain uses TRBV19 and TRBJ1-2, with a tentative D call TRBD1 (6 bases). This CDR3 has 16 amino acids. V gave up 7 bases and J gave up 4 bases, with 22 bases separating them. CDR1 and CDR2 (germline): LNHDA, SQIVND (reference sequence). DNA of the CDR3: TGTGCCAGTACGGAGCTTCTTCAGGGGTCCCTCTATGGCTACACCTTC. Translating it yields CASTELLQGSLYGYTF.

This clone showed up just once. V usage is TRBV29-1 and J usage is TRBJ1-2, with 9 nucleotides matching TRBD1. Trimming cost V 6 bases and J 4 bases; bases outside gene matches: 6. The CDR3 is made up of 13 amino acids. Germline lookup yields CDR1 SQVTM and CDR2 ANQGSEA. The CDR3 DNA is TGCAGCGTGGACAGGGGAGGGCCCTATGGCTACACCTTC. Amino acid sequence: CSVDRGGPYGYTF.

J is TRBJ1-2 and V is TRBV2, with D perhaps TRBD1 (5 bases). CDR1 is SNHLY and CDR2 is FYNNEI in the germline V gene. Trimming stripped 7 bases from V and 6 bases from J, with 30 bases between. The CDR3 contains 18 residues. DNA of the CDR3: TGTGCCAGCACCGAGCTACTAGTGGGCTCGGGGGAACGGGATGGCTACACCTTC. It specifies CASTELLVGSGERDGYTF.

The CDR3 nucleotides read TGCAGTGCTAGAGATCTGAGAGGCTACACCTTC. This codes for CSARDLRGYTF. The chain couples TRBV20-1 to TRBJ1-2; D is unclear. The CDR3 has 11 residues. CDR1 and CDR2 (germline): DFQATT, SNEGSKA (reference sequence). Trimming removed 0 bases from V and 8 bases from J, with 7 bases in between.

CDR3 bases: TGTGCCACCAGCAGACCGGGACGACTCGTGGGCTACACCTTC. Its translation: CATSRPGRLVGYTF. V usage is TRBV15 and J usage is TRBJ1-2, with D perhaps TRBD1 (5 bases). Trimming stripped 2 bases from V and 8 bases from J, with 15 bases between. CDR3 length: 14 residues. CDR1 is LNHNV and CDR2 is YYDKDF in the germline V gene (reference sequence).

This chain joins TRBV12-3 or TRBV12-4 and TRBJ2-7, with TRBD1 as a possible D gene (5 bases). Trimming removed 6 bases at V and 6 bases at J, with 12 bases between. The CDR3 covers 12 residues. CDR3 in DNA: TGTGCCAGCAGCCCTACAGGAACCGAGCAGTACTTC. It codes for CASSPTGTEQYF.

The V gene is TRBV6-5, the J gene TRBJ2-3, with D perhaps TRBD1 (7 bases). Trimming left V 8 bases short and J 1 base short, with 13 bases between. Germline loops: CDR1 MNHEY, CDR2 SVGAGI. This CDR3 spans 14 amino acids. CDR3 bases: TGTGCCAGCGCAGGGGGGATAGGCACAGATACGCAGTATTTT. Its protein product is CASAGGIGTDTQYF.

CDR3 sequence: CSVLLGGYTEAFF. In DNA form, the CDR3 reads TGCAGCGTCCTCTTGGGGGGCTACACTGAAGCTTTCTTT. This chain uses TRBV29-1 with TRBJ1-1, with a weak D call TRBD1 (6 bases). V lost 6 bases and J 3 bases, leaving 14 bases between the germline ends. The germline V gene has CDR1 SQVTM and CDR2 ANQGSEA. The CDR3 is made up of 13 amino acids.

The gene calls are TRBV6-5 and TRBJ2-7; D is ambiguous. The V end was cut by 1 base, the J end by 7 bases, with 17 bases between. CDR1 and CDR2 (germline): MNHEY, SVGAGI. The CDR3 extends over 15 amino acids. CDR3 region: CASSYLPASSAEQYF. The CDR3 DNA reads TGTGCCAGCAGTTACTTACCGGCGTCCTCTGCTGAGCAGTACTTC.

This chain connects TRBV5-1 to TRBJ1-1; D possibly corresponds to TRBD1 (5 bases). Germline assignment: CDR1 SGHRS and CDR2 YFSETQ. The CDR3 length is 14 residues. V gave up 5 bases and J gave up 8 bases, with 19 bases separating them. The CDR3 DNA follows: TGCGCCAGCAGGCTCCGGGACCTATGGGGGGAAGCTTTCTTT. Translation gives CASRLRDLWGEAFF.